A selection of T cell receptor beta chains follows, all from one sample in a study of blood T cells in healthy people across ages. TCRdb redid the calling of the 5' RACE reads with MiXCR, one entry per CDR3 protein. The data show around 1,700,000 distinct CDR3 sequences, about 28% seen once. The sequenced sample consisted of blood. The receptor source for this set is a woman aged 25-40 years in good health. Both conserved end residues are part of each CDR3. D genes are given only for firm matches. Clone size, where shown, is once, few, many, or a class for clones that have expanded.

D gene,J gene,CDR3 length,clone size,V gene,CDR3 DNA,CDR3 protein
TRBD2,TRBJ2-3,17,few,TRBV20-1,TGCAGTGCTGTTAAGTCCCGGAAGCGGGGTAGCACAGATACGCAGTATTTT,CSAVKSRKRGSTDTQYF
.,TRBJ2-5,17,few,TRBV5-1,TGCGCCAGCAGCTTGGGAGTGACCGGGGGTGGTGCAGAGACCCAGTACTTC,CASSLGVTGGGAETQYF
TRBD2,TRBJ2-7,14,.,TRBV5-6,TGTGCCGGCAGCTTAGCGGGAGGGCCCTACGAGCAGTACTTC,CAGSLAGGPYEQYF
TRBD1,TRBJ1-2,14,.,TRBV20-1,TGCAGTGCCCCCCCAGACAGGGGACGTGGTGGCTACACCTTC,CSAPPDRGRGGYTF
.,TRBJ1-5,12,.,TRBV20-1,TGCAGTGCGCGAAGGGACAATCAGCCCCAGCATTTT,CSARRDNQPQHF
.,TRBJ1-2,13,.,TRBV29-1,TGCAGCGTTGAAGAGGGGTTTATATATGGCTACACCTTC,CSVEEGFIYGYTF
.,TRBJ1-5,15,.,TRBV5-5,TGTGCCAGCAGCCATACAGTAGGTAGCAATCAGCCCCAGCATTTT,CASSHTVGSNQPQHF
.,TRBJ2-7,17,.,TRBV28,TGTGCCAGCTCCCCGGGGGACTTGCGCGACGGCCCAAACGAGCAGTACTTC,CASSPGDLRDGPNEQYF
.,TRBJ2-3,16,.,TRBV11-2,TGTGCCAGCAGCTTGGGGGGGGGCTTAGGGACAGATACGCAGTATTTT,CASSLGGGLGTDTQYF
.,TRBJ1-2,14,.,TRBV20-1,TGCAGTGCCCCATGGGTAAAGGGAAGCTATGGCTACACCTTC,CSAPWVKGSYGYTF
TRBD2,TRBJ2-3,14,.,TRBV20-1,TGCAGTGCTCGGACTAGCGGGGCCCCAGCTACGCAGTATTTT,CSARTSGAPATQYF
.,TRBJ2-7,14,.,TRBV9,TGTGCCAGCAGTGGCCTGGGGGAGGCGGTTGGGCAGTACTTC,CASSGLGEAVGQYF
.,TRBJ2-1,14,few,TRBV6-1,TGTGCCAGCGTCAGGCTGAAGGCCTACAATGAGCAGTTCTTC,CASVRLKAYNEQFF
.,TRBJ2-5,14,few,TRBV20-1,TGCAGTGCTGTGGTAAACCGGGCGAAAGAGACCCAGTACTTC,CSAVVNRAKETQYF
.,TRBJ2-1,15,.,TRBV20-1,TGCAGTGCTAGAACGGGACTGACGTTCTACAATGAGCAGTTCTTC,CSARTGLTFYNEQFF
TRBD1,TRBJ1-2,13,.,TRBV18,TGTGCCAGCTCAAACCGGGACAGGGGTGGCTACACCTTC,CASSNRDRGGYTF
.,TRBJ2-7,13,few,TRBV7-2,TGTGCCAGCAGCCCAGGGGGGGGTCCGCGGCAGTACTTC,CASSPGGGPRQYF